Following are 20 T cell receptor beta chains from one sample sequenced in a study of CD8 T cells in Susac syndrome (dated by TCRdb to between 2017 and 2020). Libraries were constructed by the immunoSEQ multiplex PCR assay. RNA was extracted using the RNeasy kit, and roughly 0.5 to 1 microgram was reverse transcribed with random hexamers. The public sequencing data were trimmed at Q25 with fastp and processed into clonotypes with MiXCR by TCRdb, which kept only in-frame beta chains. Each entry merges the rows of one CDR3 protein and shows their most common DNA and genes. The sample table lists some 170,000 distinct CDR3 sequences, around 93% of them with a count of one. 0.13% of the sample is held by the ten biggest clonotypes. Sample: CD4+ T cells from PBMCs. All receptors come from a human donor in good health.

The chain couples TRBV7-9 to TRBJ2-2; 9 nucleotides match TRBD1. Germline V gene lookup returns CDR1 SEHNR and CDR2 FQNEAQ (reference sequence). This CDR3 is 16 amino acids long. V lost 5 bases, J lost 3 bases, and 7 bases stayed unmatched. CDR3 nucleotide sequence: TGTGCCAGCAGCCCCACCGGGACAGGGTACACCGGGGAGCTGTTTTTT. The encoded protein is CASSPTGTGYTGELFF.

CDR3 in DNA: TGTGCCAGCAGCTTATCCAGTTACCAGCGGCTCATGAACACTGAAGCTTTCTTT. Translating it yields CASSLSSYQRLMNTEAFF. V usage is TRBV7-3 and J usage is TRBJ1-1, with unresolved D. V was cut by 2 bases and J by 0 bases, with 19 bases left in between. CDR1 is SGHTA and CDR2 is FQGTGA in the germline V gene. The CDR3 loop spans 18 amino acids.

The chain joins TRBV20-1 to TRBJ2-5, with D possibly being TRBD1 (7 bases). CDR1 is DFQATT, CDR2 SNEGSKA, per germline (reference sequence). The length of the CDR3 is 14 residues. Trimming stripped 6 bases from V and 2 bases from J, with 16 bases between. This CDR3 reads CSAGVQGRQETQYF. The CDR3 region has the DNA TGCAGTGCCGGAGTACAGGGGAGGCAAGAGACCCAGTACTTC.

This clonotype was detected only a few times. The chain has TRBV6-5 and TRBJ1-6; possible D gene TRBD1, 5 bases. Trimming left V 3 bases short and J 0 bases short, with 12 bases between. The V gene's germline CDR1 is MNHEY and CDR2 SVGAGI. This CDR3 has 17 amino acids. The CDR3, as DNA: TGTGCCAGCAGTTATTCGACAGAAAGCTCCTATAATTCACCCCTCCACTTT. Protein product: CASSYSTESSYNSPLHF.

This chain connects TRBV18 to TRBJ1-5; D call uncertain. CDR3 length: 14 residues. Trimming cost V 4 bases and J 5 bases, with 12 bases left between them. CDR1 is KGHSH, CDR2 LQKENI, per germline. CDR3 nucleotides: TGTGCCAGCTCACTCGAGACCGTCGATCAGCCCCAGCATTTT. This translates into CASSLETVDQPQHF.

This rearrangement joins TRBV7-3 to TRBJ1-3, with D unresolved. V lost 2 bases and J 0 bases, leaving 8 bases between the germline ends. Per germline, CDR1 SGHTA and CDR2 FQGTGA. CDR3 length: 15 residues. DNA for the CDR3: TGTGCCAGCAGCTTACTTGGACTCTCTGGAAACACCATATATTTT. Its translation: CASSLLGLSGNTIYF.

V and J are TRBV6-1 and TRBJ2-2; 10 bases align to TRBD1. The germline V gene encodes CDR1 MNHNS and CDR2 SASEGT. The length of the CDR3 is 16 residues. The junction had 11 bases not matched to a gene; V was cut back by 7 bases and J by 6 bases. The CDR3 nucleotides read TGTGCCAGCACCAAGAGGACAGGGGGTAACCCCGGGGAGCTGTTTTTT. Encoded protein: CASTKRTGGNPGELFF.

The gene calls are TRBV9 and TRBJ2-2, with 7 positions matching TRBD1. The J segment lost 2 bases and the V segment lost 6 bases, leaving 4 bases of the junction unmatched. This CDR3 is built from 14 residues. Germline V gene data show CDR1 as SGDLS and CDR2 as YYNGEE. The CDR3 DNA follows: TGTGCCAGCAACCGGGACAGCAACACCGGGGAGCTGTTTTTT. It is translated as CASNRDSNTGELFF.

The chain carries TRBV3-1 and TRBJ1-2, with D possibly matching TRBD1 (6 bases). V dropped 0 bases and J dropped 8 bases, with 10 bases sitting between them. The germline V gene has CDR1 LGHDT and CDR2 YNNKEL (reference sequence). The CDR3 is 13 amino acids. The CDR3 protein is CASSQETGAGYTF. The CDR3 DNA sequence: TGTGCCAGCAGCCAAGAAACGGGGGCCGGCTACACCTTC.

The chain has TRBV5-4 and TRBJ2-3, with 12 bases matching TRBD2. This CDR3 comprises 21 residues. V was pared by 3 bases and J by 2 bases, with 19 bases of the junction left unmatched. The germline gives CDR1 SGHNT, CDR2 YYREEE (reference sequence). As DNA, the CDR3 is TGTGCCAGCAGCTCTCCCATCCCCGGGCTAGCGGGGGGGGTTACCACAGATACGCAGTATTTT. It encodes CASSSPIPGLAGGVTTDTQYF.

V usage is TRBV20-1 and J usage is TRBJ2-5; 7 bases match TRBD2. V gave up 3 bases and J gave up 2 bases; unmatched junction bases: 9. Germline V gene lookup returns CDR1 DFQATT and CDR2 SNEGSKA (reference sequence). CDR3 length: 15 residues. CDR3: CSASRASGSQETQYF. Written as DNA, the CDR3 is TGCAGTGCTAGTAGGGCTAGCGGATCACAAGAGACCCAGTACTTC.

The V gene is TRBV20-1, the J gene TRBJ1-1, with D perhaps matching TRBD1 (6 bases). Trimming took off 3 bases at V and 3 bases at J, with 14 bases between the two ends. The CDR3 extends over 14 amino acids. Germline V lookup: CDR1 DFQATT, CDR2 SNEGSKA (reference sequence). The CDR3 loop reads CSASLGGADTEAFF. The CDR3 coding sequence is TGCAGTGCTAGTTTGGGGGGCGCGGACACTGAAGCTTTCTTT.

The chain combines TRBV6-5 with TRBJ2-7, with a possible D match to TRBD1 (7 bases). CDR1 MNHEY and CDR2 SVGAGI come from the germline V gene. V lost 6 bases and J 3 bases, leaving 18 bases between the germline ends. The CDR3 runs to 15 residues. The chain's CDR3 is CASRRTGDSSYEQYF. CDR3 in DNA: TGTGCCAGCAGGCGAACAGGGGACTCGAGCTACGAGCAGTACTTC.

The chain uses TRBV20-1 and TRBJ1-2; D is ambiguous. This CDR3 is 14 amino acids long. Germline assignment: CDR1 DFQATT and CDR2 SNEGSKA (reference sequence). Trimming pared 0 bases from V and 4 bases from J, leaving 12 bases between. CDR3 protein: CSARDLGLTYGYTF. In DNA form, the CDR3 reads TGCAGTGCTAGAGACCTAGGACTCACCTATGGCTACACCTTC.

As DNA, the CDR3 is TGCGCCAGCAGCCAAAGGACAGATTTCTACAATGAGCAGTTCTTC. This sequence encodes CASSQRTDFYNEQFF. V is TRBV5-1 and J is TRBJ2-1; TRBD1 is a possible D gene (6 bases). The CDR3 sequence is 15 residues long. V lost 4 bases and J lost 3, with 14 bases in between. Germline V gene lookup returns CDR1 SGHRS and CDR2 YFSETQ.

The rearrangement links TRBV19 to TRBJ2-4; D possibly corresponds to TRBD2 (5 bases). Germline V CDR1 and CDR2: LNHDA, SQIVND (reference sequence). CDR3 length: 15 residues. Trimming removed 8 bases from V and 9 bases from J, with 23 bases in between. In DNA, the CDR3 is TGTGCCAGTGGAGGATTCCGGGCGGAAAAAGGCATTCAGTACTTC. Translated, it gives CASGGFRAEKGIQYF. Variable domain in full (rest from reference TRBV19 and TRBJ2-4): DGGITQSPKYLFRKEGQNVTLSCEQNLNHDAMYWYRQDPGQGLRLIYYSQIVNDFQKGDIAEGYSVSREKKESFPLTVTSAQKNPTAFYLCASGGFRAEKGIQYFGAGTRLSVL.

The gene calls are TRBV3-1 and TRBJ2-1; TRBD2 aligns across 7 bases. This CDR3 region has 14 residues. V lost 6 bases and J lost 3; bases outside the gene matches: 5. The germline V gene encodes CDR1 LGHDT and CDR2 YNNKEL (reference sequence). The CDR3 reads CASSFRDYYNEQFF. CDR3 in DNA: TGTGCCAGCAGTTTCCGGGACTACTACAATGAGCAGTTCTTC.

The V gene is TRBV4-2, the J gene TRBJ1-3, with a tentative D call TRBD1 (6 bases). V was shortened by 0 bases and J by 0 bases, with 12 bases between the two germline ends. This CDR3 contains 17 residues. The germline V gene has CDR1 LGHNA and CDR2 YNFKEQ. The CDR3 is CASSQDRGHLSGNTIYF. In DNA form, the CDR3 reads TGTGCCAGCAGCCAAGATCGGGGACACCTCTCTGGAAACACCATATATTTT.

The chain recombines TRBV19 with TRBJ1-6, with TRBD1 matching over 9 bases. V lost 7 bases to trimming and J lost 7 bases; unmatched junction nucleotides: 2. CDR1 is LNHDA, CDR2 SQIVND, per germline (reference sequence). There are 13 residues in the CDR3. The DNA of the CDR3 is TGTGCCAGTAAGGGACAGGGAAATTCACCCCTCCACTTT. This encodes CASKGQGNSPLHF.

The table lists this clonotype with a few counts. This chain joins TRBV2 and TRBJ2-5; D is possibly TRBD2 (5 bases). V lost 5 bases to trimming and J lost 5 bases, with 6 bases between them. CDR1 is SNHLY, CDR2 FYNNEI, per germline. The CDR3 consists of 11 residues. The CDR3 loop reads CASSREETQYF. The CDR3 bases are TGTGCCAGCAGTAGGGAGGAGACCCAGTACTTC.